This T cell receptor beta chain emerged from a study of blood T cell repertoires in COVID-19. Study overall: The samples span acute and convalescent COVID-19 from the United States, Italy and Spain. Sources were T cells, B-cell-depleted T cells, or PBMCs; the material itself was cDNA or gDNA.

In the original analysis: The authors estimated nucleated cell counts from reference gene primer amplification. This table comes from immunoSEQ multiplex PCR, and its TCRdb copy is limited to in-frame clones, with some not included. That table furnishes V, J and clone size, whereas the DNA furnished D and trimming. This sample carries over 120,000 clones, about 85% of them seen once, and the ten largest clones take 2.6%. Trimming shortened V by 7 bases and J by 1 base, and 13 bases separated the two germline ends. CDR1 is MDHEN and CDR2 is SYDVKM in the germline V gene. The CDR3 extends over 14 amino acids.

This receptor was identified in a human donor with acute or convalescent COVID-19. The donor label of this sample is uncertain. Sequencing used peripheral blood. The chain has TRBV28 and TRBJ1-1; D is unclear. CDR3 sequence: CASNREGGNTEAFF. CDR3 nucleotides: TGTGCCAGCAATAGGGAGGGAGGGAACACTGAAGCTTTCTTT.